This T cell receptor beta chain was sequenced during a study of T cell responses to AZD1222 COVID-19 vaccine. Study-level points and caveats: White British ancestry dominated among donors, who included more females, and clonal diversity was possibly underestimated.

To note about this clone: The antigen is unknown.

Germline loops: CDR1 SEHNR, CDR2 FQNEAQ (reference sequence). The V end was cut by 6 bases, the J end by 4 bases, with 10 bases between. This CDR3 is built from 12 residues. Sequencing used immunoSEQ multiplex PCR; TCRdb keeps in-frame clones, though not all of them. The table includes approximately 90,000 clones, around nine tenths detected once. The chain uses TRBV7-9 and TRBJ2-7; no definite D call. This receptor was identified in an adult who received the AZD1222 COVID-19 vaccine. Material: peripheral blood, obtained 28 days after the second AZD1222 dose. CDR3 region: CASSPGPYEQYF. The CDR3 DNA follows: TGTGCCAGCAGTCCTGGGCCTTACGAGCAGTACTTC. The complete variable domain, with remaining parts taken from reference TRBV7-9 and TRBJ2-7, reads DTGVSQNPRHKITKRGQNVTFRCDPISEHNRLYWYRQTLGQGPEFLTYFQNEAQLEKSRLLSDRFSAERPKGSFSTLEIQRTEQGDSAMYLCASSPGPYEQYFGPGTRLTVT.